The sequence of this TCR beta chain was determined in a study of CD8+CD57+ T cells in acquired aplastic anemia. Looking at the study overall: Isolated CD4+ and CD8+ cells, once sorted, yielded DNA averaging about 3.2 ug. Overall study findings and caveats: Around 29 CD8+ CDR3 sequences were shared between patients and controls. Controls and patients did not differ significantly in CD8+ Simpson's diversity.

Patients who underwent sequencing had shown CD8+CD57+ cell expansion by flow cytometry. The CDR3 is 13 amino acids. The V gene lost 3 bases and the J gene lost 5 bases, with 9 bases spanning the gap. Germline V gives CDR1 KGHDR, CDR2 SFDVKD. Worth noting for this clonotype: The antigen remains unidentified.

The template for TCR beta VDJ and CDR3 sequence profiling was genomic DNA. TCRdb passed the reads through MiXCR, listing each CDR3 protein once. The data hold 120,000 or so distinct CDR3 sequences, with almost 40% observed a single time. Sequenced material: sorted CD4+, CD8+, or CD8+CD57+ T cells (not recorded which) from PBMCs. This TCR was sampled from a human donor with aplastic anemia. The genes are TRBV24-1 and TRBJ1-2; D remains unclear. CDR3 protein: CATSDGTAYGYTF. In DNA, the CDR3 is TGTGCCACCAGTGATGGTACAGCTTATGGCTACACCTTC.